This T cell receptor (beta chain) was documented in a study of T cell repertoires in cytomegalovirus infection. TCRdb passed the reads through MiXCR, listing each CDR3 protein once. The sample contains roughly 300,000 distinct CDR3 sequences, over 20% of which appear only once. This clonotype was detected many times. CDR3 size: 17 residues. Trimming removed 3 bases from V and 5 bases from J, with 22 bases in between. Per the germline V gene, CDR1 is MDHEN and CDR2 is SYDVKM. Sequencing was performed on PBMCs. This TCR was sampled from a human donor in good health (CMV status not recorded). Some clones in this sample may be carry-over from other donors' samples. The V gene is TRBV28, the J gene TRBJ2-5; a weak D match, TRBD1 (6 bases). The CDR3: CASSFSIGKTQGETQYF. Here the CDR3 DNA reads TGTGCCAGCAGTTTTTCTATAGGTAAAACCCAGGGGGAGACCCAGTACTTC.